The next 11 T cell receptor beta chains were all read from a single sample in a study of cytomegalovirus exposure and HLA in healthy donors. The PCR used 60 Vbeta and 13 Jbeta primers. TCRdb's table, derived via immunoSEQ multiplex PCR, lists solely in-frame clones and lacks some. The table shows 95,000 to 110,000 clones, with 82% occurring only once. The sample consisted of PBMCs. Receptors were obtained from a young man in good health and CMV-seropositive.

J is TRBJ2-7 and V is TRBV5-1; tentatively, D is TRBD1 (6 bases). Germline V lookup: CDR1 SGHRS, CDR2 YFSETQ. The CDR3 covers 13 residues. Trimming stripped 4 bases from V and 1 base from J, with 9 bases between. CDR3 protein: CASSMDSSYEQYF. CDR3 nucleotides: TGCGCCAGCAGCATGGACAGTTCCTACGAGCAGTACTTC. Complete variable domain (other parts from reference TRBV5-1 and TRBJ2-7): KAGVTQTPRYLIKTRGQQVTLSCSPISGHRSVSWYQQTPGQGLQFLFEYFSETQRNKGNFPGRFSGRQFSNSRSEMNVSTLELGDSALYLCASSMDSSYEQYFGPGTRLTVT.

This clone occurred once. The rearrangement links TRBV5-1 to TRBJ2-3, with 10 bases lining up with TRBD2. The ends lost 2 bases at V and 3 bases at J; junction bases unmatched: 3. The CDR3 loop spans 15 amino acids. CDR1 and CDR2 from the germline V gene are SGHRS and YFSETQ. In DNA form, the CDR3 reads TGCGCCAGCAGCTTAACTAGCGGGGAAACAGATACGCAGTATTTT. Translation: CASSLTSGETDTQYF.

The rearrangement uses TRBV10-3 and TRBJ2-7; 11 bases match TRBD2. Germline V gene lookup returns CDR1 ENHRY and CDR2 SYGVKD. Trimming cost V 5 bases and J 4 bases; bases outside gene matches: 19. There are 19 residues in the CDR3. DNA for the CDR3: TGTGCCATCAGTACGCCAGGGGGCAGCCTAGCGGGGGGTATGTACGAGCAGTACTTC. It encodes CAISTPGGSLAGGMYEQYF.

This clone occurred a few times. This sample also contains other DNA sequences that code for the same CDR3. The CDR3 nucleotides are TGTGCCATCAGTGATTCTGGACAGGGTTTATCGCCCCAGCATTTT. This codes for CAISDSGQGLSPQHF. J is TRBJ1-5 and V is TRBV10-3; TRBD1 matches at 8 bases. The CDR3 runs 15 residues. The J segment lost 9 bases and the V segment lost 3 bases, leaving 10 bases of the junction unmatched. Germline CDR1 and CDR2: ENHRY and SYGVKD.

This clone has just one count. The CDR3 here is CASSQDSLGREIYGYTF. Written as DNA, the CDR3 is TGCGCCAGCAGCCAAGATTCCCTTGGGAGAGAAATATATGGCTACACCTTC. The genes are TRBV4-1 and TRBJ1-2; D remains unclear. Per germline, CDR1 MGHRA and CDR2 YSYEKL. With 0 bases removed from V and 5 bases from J, the gap between germline ends came to 19 bases. CDR3 size: 17 residues.

This chain uses TRBV5-5 with TRBJ2-5; possible D gene TRBD1, 6 bases. The J call is uncertain, as TRBJ2-7 better fits the DNA end. CDR1 is SGHKS and CDR2 is YYEKEE in the germline V gene (reference sequence). The CDR3 runs to 14 residues. The CDR3 region is CASSPGTRSYEQYF. The CDR3 DNA is TGTGCCAGCAGCCCGGGGACAAGGAGCTACGAGCAGTACTTC.

This chain uses TRBV2 with TRBJ1-4, with 9 positions matching TRBD1. V was pared by 5 bases and J by 4 bases, with 2 bases of the junction left unmatched. From germline, CDR1 is SNHLY and CDR2 FYNNEI. The CDR3 loop spans 14 amino acids. CDR3 amino acids: CASSRTGVNEKLFF. CDR3 nucleotide sequence: TGTGCCAGCAGTCGGACAGGGGTTAATGAAAAACTGTTTTTT.

The chain couples TRBV18 to TRBJ1-4, with 8 nucleotides matching TRBD1. The CDR3 length is 14 residues. The germline V gene has CDR1 KGHSH and CDR2 LQKENI. Unmatched junction bases numbered 4, after V lost 3 bases and J lost 7 bases. The CDR3 loop reads CASSPAQGAEKLFF. The CDR3 nucleotides read TGTGCCAGCTCACCCGCCCAGGGGGCTGAAAAACTGTTTTTT.

The chain recombines TRBV5-4 with TRBJ2-5; 8 bases line up with TRBD2. The CDR3 extends over 15 amino acids. The germline V gene encodes CDR1 SGHNT and CDR2 YYREEE (reference sequence). V dropped 0 bases and J dropped 5; count of bases not matched to a gene: 6. CDR3: CASSLDGGAGETQYF. DNA for the CDR3: TGTGCCAGCAGCTTGGACGGGGGGGCTGGGGAGACCCAGTACTTC.

The chain carries TRBV5-8 and TRBJ1-6; D possibly corresponds to TRBD1 (5 bases). Germline V lookup: CDR1 SGHTS, CDR2 YDEGEE. The CDR3 runs 17 residues. V was shortened by 1 base and J by 10 bases, with 21 bases between the two germline ends. CDR3 nucleotide sequence: TGTGCCAGCAGCTTGCGCGGGGCACCCGCGGGGGACTCACCCCTCCACTTT. This translates into CASSLRGAPAGDSPLHF.

The CDR3 region is CASSQEGLAGTDTQYF. The CDR3 DNA follows: TGTGCCAGCAGCCAAGAAGGACTAGCTGGCACAGATACGCAGTATTTT. The gene calls are TRBV4-2 and TRBJ2-3, with TRBD2 identical over 8 bases. Trimming took 0 bases from V and 1 from J; bases not matched to a gene: 3. The CDR3 totals 16 residues. Germline V gives CDR1 LGHNA, CDR2 YNFKEQ.